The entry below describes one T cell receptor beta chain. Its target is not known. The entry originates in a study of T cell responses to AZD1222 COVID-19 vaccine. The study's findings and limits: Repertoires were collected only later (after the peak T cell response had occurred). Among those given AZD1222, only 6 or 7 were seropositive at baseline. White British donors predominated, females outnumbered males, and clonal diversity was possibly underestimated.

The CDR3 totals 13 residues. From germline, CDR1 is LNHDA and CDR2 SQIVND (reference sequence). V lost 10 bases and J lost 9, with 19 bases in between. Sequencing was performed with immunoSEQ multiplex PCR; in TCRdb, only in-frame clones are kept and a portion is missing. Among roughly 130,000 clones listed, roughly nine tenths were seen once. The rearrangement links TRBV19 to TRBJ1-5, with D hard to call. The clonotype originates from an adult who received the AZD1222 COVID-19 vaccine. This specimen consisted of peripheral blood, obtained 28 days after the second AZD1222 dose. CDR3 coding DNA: TGTGCCACGGAAGGGTCTCCAATGGCGCCCCAGCATTTT. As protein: CATEGSPMAPQHF.